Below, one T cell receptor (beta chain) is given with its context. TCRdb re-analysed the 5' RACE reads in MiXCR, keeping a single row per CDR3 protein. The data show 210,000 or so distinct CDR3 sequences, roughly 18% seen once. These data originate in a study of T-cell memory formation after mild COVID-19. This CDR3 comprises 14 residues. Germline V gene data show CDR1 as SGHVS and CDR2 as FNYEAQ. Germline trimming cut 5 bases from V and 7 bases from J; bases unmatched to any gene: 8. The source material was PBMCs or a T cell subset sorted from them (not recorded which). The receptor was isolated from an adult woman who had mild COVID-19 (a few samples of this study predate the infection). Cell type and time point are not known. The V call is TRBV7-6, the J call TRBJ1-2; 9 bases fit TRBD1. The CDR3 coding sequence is TGTGCCAGCAGCAGGGGACAGGGAGTAGGTGGCTACACCTTC. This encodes CASSRGQGVGGYTF. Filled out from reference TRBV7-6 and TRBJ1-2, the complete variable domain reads GAGVSQSPRYKVTKRGQDVALRCDPISGHVSLYWYRQALGQGPEFLTYFNYEAQQDKSGLPNDRFSAERPEGSISTLTIQRTEQRDSAMYRCASSRGQGVGGYTFGSGTRLTVV.